The 3 T cell receptor beta chains reported below all come from one sample, sequenced in a study of blood T cell repertoires in COVID-19. Using immunoSEQ multiplex PCR, the repertoire was profiled, and TCRdb retains in-frame clones only, with some absent. The sample has some 220,000 clones; about 78% are singletons. Sequences were obtained from peripheral blood. The origin of the receptors is a woman between 65 and 79 years old with acute or convalescent COVID-19.

This chain connects TRBV6-5 to TRBJ2-5, with D possibly being TRBD1 (6 bases). The CDR3 is made up of 15 amino acids. V was cut by 4 bases and J by 1 base, with 13 bases left in between. Germline V gene lookup returns CDR1 MNHEY and CDR2 SVGAGI. The CDR3 region is CASSSRNRAQETQYF. The DNA for the CDR3 is TGTGCCAGCAGTTCCCGCAACAGGGCCCAAGAGACCCAGTACTTC.

The chain has TRBV18 and TRBJ2-1; 15 bases are a match to TRBD2. V lost 3 bases to trimming and J lost 8 bases; unmatched junction nucleotides: 11. The CDR3 is 18 residues long. Germline CDR1 reads KGHSH; CDR2 reads LQKENI. The CDR3: CASSPGTSGGSWVYEQFF. The CDR3 coding sequence is TGTGCCAGCTCACCGGGGACTAGCGGGGGGTCCTGGGTGTATGAGCAGTTCTTC.

DNA for the CDR3: TGTGCCACCAGTGAATGGACAGGTTATGGCTACACCTTC. As protein: CATSEWTGYGYTF. J is TRBJ1-2 and V is TRBV24-1; 7 bases map to TRBD1. The germline V gene encodes CDR1 KGHDR and CDR2 SFDVKD. V lost 4 bases and J lost 5; bases outside the gene matches: 3. There are 13 residues in the CDR3.